This record concerns one T cell receptor beta chain sequence. This specimen comes from a study of shared clonotypes between healthy human individuals. Some clones are missing from TCRdb's copy, which holds only in-frame ones; the method was immunoSEQ multiplex PCR. The table shows around 450,000 clones, with roughly 77% occurring only once. There are 14 residues in the CDR3. V lost 4 bases, J lost 2 bases, and 10 bases lay in between. Germline CDR1 is SGDLS and CDR2 is YYNGEE. Sequenced input: PBMCs. The source is a woman aged 40 to 50 in good health. Some clones in this sample may be carry-over from other donors' samples. V and J are TRBV9 and TRBJ2-1, with D tentatively TRBD1 (5 bases). CDR3 sequence: CASSKGLTYNEQFF. Written as DNA, the CDR3 is TGTGCCAGCAGCAAGGGGCTAACCTACAATGAGCAGTTCTTC.